This T cell receptor beta chain originates from a study of T cells after yellow fever vaccination. On the study more broadly: With SMART-Seq v4 Ultra Low Input, the fractions containing low cell numbers were prepared.

Notes on the study in general: FACS-sorted repertoires might harbor abundant contaminating clonotypes from the bulk population. The appearance of a small share of clonotypes in both CD4 and CD8 compartments was observed.

The length of the CDR3 is 11 residues. Germline V gene lookup returns CDR1 SGHKS and CDR2 YYEKEE (reference sequence). The V end lost 0 bases, the J end lost 14 bases, and 9 bases lay between the germline ends. Each CDR3 protein gets one entry after TCRdb re-called the 5' RACE reads with MiXCR. The table records about 360,000 distinct CDR3 sequences, over 5% of them present only once. This clonotype appeared many times. Its antigen is not known. Source: PBMCs, taken 5 days after the yellow fever booster vaccination. The sequence was obtained from a man aged 25 to 40 who received the YFV17D yellow fever vaccine. The rearrangement links TRBV5-5 to TRBJ2-1; possible D gene TRBD2, 5 bases. CDR3 nucleotides: TGTGCCAGCAGCTTGGGGAGGAAGGAGTTCTTC. Its translation: CASSLGRKEFF.